This T cell receptor beta chain is drawn from a study of beta chain features in type 1 diabetes. There are a few counts of this clone. The study reverse transcribed the entire isolated RNA, so it sequenced expressed TCRB transcripts. The study sequenced naive, central memory and regulatory T cell samples to an average of roughly 3.4 million reads. The table came from immunoSEQ multiplex PCR; TCRdb's copy has only in-frame clones and leaves some out. The sample has under 450,000 clones, roughly 15% seen once; the top ten hold about 0.02%. Germline CDR1 is GTSNPN and CDR2 is SVGIG (reference sequence). After removal of 4 bases from V and 7 bases from J, the junction contained 10 bases not matched to a gene. There are 14 residues in the CDR3.

The sequence was obtained from a woman younger than 30 in good health. The sequenced sample consisted of naive CD4+ T cells from blood. This chain links TRBV30 with TRBJ2-7; 10 bases match TRBD2. Written as DNA, the CDR3 is TGTGCCTGGAACATACTAGCGGGAAATGGGGAGCAGTACTTC. Protein sequence: CAWNILAGNGEQYF.